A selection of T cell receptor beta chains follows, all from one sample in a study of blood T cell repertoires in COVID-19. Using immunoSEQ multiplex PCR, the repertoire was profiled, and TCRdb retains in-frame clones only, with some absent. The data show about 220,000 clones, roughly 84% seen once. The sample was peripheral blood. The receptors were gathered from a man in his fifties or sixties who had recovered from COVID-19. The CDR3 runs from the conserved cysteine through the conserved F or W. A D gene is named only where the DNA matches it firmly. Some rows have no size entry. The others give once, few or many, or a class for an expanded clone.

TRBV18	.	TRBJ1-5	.	CASSQQNSNQPQHF	TGTGCCAGCTCACAGCAAAATAGCAATCAGCCCCAGCATTTT
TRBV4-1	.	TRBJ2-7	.	CASSQNTYEQYF	TGCGCCAGCAGCCAAAACACCTACGAGCAGTACTTC
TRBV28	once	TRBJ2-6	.	CASIGGISGANVLTF	TGTGCCAGCATCGGCGGGATTTCTGGGGCCAACGTCCTGACTTTC
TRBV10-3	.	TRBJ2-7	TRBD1	CAISDPDRVGYEQYF	TGTGCCATCAGTGACCCGGACAGGGTGGGCTACGAGCAGTACTTC
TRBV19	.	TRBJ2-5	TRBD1	CASSITGAETQYF	TGTGCCAGTAGTATCACAGGGGCGGAGACCCAGTACTTC
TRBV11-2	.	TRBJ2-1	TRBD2	CASKRFGAGVPVSEQFF	TGTGCCAGCAAAAGATTTGGAGCGGGAGTCCCGGTTAGTGAGCAGTTCTTC
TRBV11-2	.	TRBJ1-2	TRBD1	CASSPRTGESYGYTF	TGTGCCAGCAGCCCCCGGACAGGGGAGAGCTATGGCTACACCTTC
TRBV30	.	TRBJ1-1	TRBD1	CAWSAGWTGRNNAEAFF	TGTGCCTGGAGTGCAGGGTGGACAGGGCGGAATAACGCTGAAGCTTTCTTT
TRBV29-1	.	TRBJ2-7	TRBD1	CSVGNRGTPEQYF	TGCAGCGTTGGGAACAGGGGAACCCCCGAGCAGTACTTC
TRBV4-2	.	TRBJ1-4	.	CASSQVRAANEKLFF	TGTGCCAGCAGCCAAGTCAGGGCGGCTAATGAAAAACTGTTTTTT
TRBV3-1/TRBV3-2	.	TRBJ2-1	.	CASSARGVNEQFF	TGTGCCAGCAGCGCCCGGGGAGTCAATGAGCAGTTCTTC
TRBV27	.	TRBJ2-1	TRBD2	CASSFLRASGSLRGKLEQFF	TGTGCCAGCAGTTTTCTTCGGGCTAGCGGGAGTTTGAGAGGCAAACTAGAGCAGTTCTTC
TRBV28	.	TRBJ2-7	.	CASSFSGTLDEQYF	TGTGCCAGCAGTTTTTCCGGGACTCTCGACGAGCAGTACTTC
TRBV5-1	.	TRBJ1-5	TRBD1	CASSLGGDRRQKSNQPQHF	TGCGCCAGCAGCTTAGGGGGCGATCGGCGACAGAAAAGCAATCAGCCCCAGCATTTT
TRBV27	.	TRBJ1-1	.	CASSPGTSNTEAFF	TGTGCCAGCAGTCCGGGGACAAGCAACACTGAAGCTTTCTTT
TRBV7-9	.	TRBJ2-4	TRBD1	CASSSIDRGNIQYF	TGTGCCAGCAGCTCGATAGACAGGGGGAACATTCAGTACTTC
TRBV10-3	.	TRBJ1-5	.	CAIRSGVGNQPQHF	TGTGCCATCAGATCAGGGGTCGGCAATCAGCCCCAGCATTTT
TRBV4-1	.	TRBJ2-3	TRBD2	CASSQEWTSVVGTDTQYF	TGCGCCAGCAGCCAAGAGTGGACTAGCGTTGTGGGCACAGATACGCAGTATTTT
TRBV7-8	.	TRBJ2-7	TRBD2	CASSYTSGSSYEQYF	TGTGCCAGCAGTTACACTAGCGGGAGCTCCTACGAGCAGTACTTC
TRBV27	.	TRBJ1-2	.	CASSAGVGYTF	TGTGCCAGCAGTGCAGGGGTGGGCTACACCTTC
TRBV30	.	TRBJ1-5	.	CAWGRLSNQPQHF	TGTGCCTGGGGGAGGCTTAGCAATCAGCCCCAGCATTTT
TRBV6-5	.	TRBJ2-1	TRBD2	CASSSPGRGNEQFF	TGTGCCAGCAGTTCCCCGGGGAGGGGCAATGAGCAGTTCTTC
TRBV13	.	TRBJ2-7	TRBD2	CASSPGLAYEQYF	TGTGCCAGCAGCCCGGGACTAGCGTACGAGCAGTACTTC
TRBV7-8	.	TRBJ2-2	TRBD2	CACRGASGRGTGELFF	TGTGCCTGCAGGGGAGCTAGCGGGAGAGGCACCGGGGAGCTGTTTTTT
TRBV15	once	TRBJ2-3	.	CATSRVARGAGTDTQYF	TGTGCCACCAGCAGAGTAGCCAGGGGGGCCGGCACAGATACGCAGTATTTT
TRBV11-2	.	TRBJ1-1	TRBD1	CASSLGGRQGAEAFF	TGTGCCAGCAGCTTAGGAGGCCGACAGGGGGCTGAAGCTTTCTTT
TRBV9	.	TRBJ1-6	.	CASSVGRTPQSGSLHF	TGTGCCAGCAGCGTAGGTCGGACTCCTCAATCCGGGTCCCTCCACTTT
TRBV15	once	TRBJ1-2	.	CATSLGQNGYTF	TGTGCCACCAGCCTCGGACAGAATGGCTACACCTTC
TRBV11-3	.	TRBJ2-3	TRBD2	CASSLGWGTSGSTDTQYF	TGTGCCAGCAGCTTAGGGTGGGGGACTAGCGGAAGCACAGATACGCAGTATTTT
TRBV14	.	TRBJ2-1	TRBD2	CASSQVFGRMGEQFF	TGTGCCAGCAGCCAAGTGTTCGGGAGGATGGGTGAGCAGTTCTTC
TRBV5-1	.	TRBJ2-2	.	CASSPNRGTGELFF	TGCGCCAGCAGCCCTAATAGGGGCACCGGGGAGCTGTTTTTT
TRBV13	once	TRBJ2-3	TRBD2	CASSFLSSGRATDTQYF	TGTGCCAGCAGCTTCTTGAGTAGCGGGAGGGCAACGGATACGCAGTATTTT
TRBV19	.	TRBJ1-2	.	CASSISAYGYTF	TGTGCCAGTAGTATCTCTGCGTATGGCTACACCTTC
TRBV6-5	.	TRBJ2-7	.	CASSYSQVPPYEQYF	TGTGCCAGCAGTTACTCACAGGTTCCCCCCTACGAGCAGTACTTC
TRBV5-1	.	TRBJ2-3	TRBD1	CASSQTDRGVSSTDTQYF	TGCGCCAGCAGCCAAACGGACAGGGGCGTTTCTAGCACAGATACGCAGTATTTT
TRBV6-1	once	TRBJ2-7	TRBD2	CASSGRGTSRTYEQYF	TGTGCCAGCAGTGGCCGAGGGACTAGCCGGACTTACGAGCAGTACTTC
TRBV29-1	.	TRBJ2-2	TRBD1	CSVVRQGTGELFF	TGCAGCGTTGTGAGACAGGGGACCGGGGAGCTGTTTTTT
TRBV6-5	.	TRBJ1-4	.	CASTPAGNKNEKLFF	TGTGCCAGCACCCCGGCGGGGAATAAGAATGAAAAACTGTTTTTT
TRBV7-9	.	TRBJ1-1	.	CASSLKRDTEAFF	TGTGCCAGCAGCTTAAAGAGGGACACTGAAGCTTTCTTT
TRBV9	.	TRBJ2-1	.	CASSVGQPYNEQFF	TGTGCCAGCAGCGTAGGACAGCCCTACAATGAGCAGTTCTTC
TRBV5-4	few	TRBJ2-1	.	CASRVGALVIGNNEQFF	TGTGCCAGCAGAGTTGGGGCGTTGGTCATTGGGAACAATGAGCAGTTCTTC
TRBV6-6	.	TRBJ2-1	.	CASSPFPAQGRAHNEQFF	TGTGCCAGCAGTCCTTTCCCGGCCCAGGGGAGGGCCCACAATGAGCAGTTCTTC
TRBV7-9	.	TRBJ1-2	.	CASSSIPGNYGYTF	TGTGCCAGCAGCTCTATACCGGGGAACTATGGCTACACCTTC
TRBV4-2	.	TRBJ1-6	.	CASSQERGGSPLHF	TGTGCCAGCAGCCAAGAACGAGGCGGCTCACCCCTCCACTTT
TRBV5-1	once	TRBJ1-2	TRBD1	CASSASTGGTGYTF	TGCGCCAGCAGCGCCTCGACAGGGGGAACAGGCTACACCTTC
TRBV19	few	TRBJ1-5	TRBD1	CASSLQLGTVGGYSNQPQHF	TGTGCCAGTAGCCTACAGCTCGGGACAGTGGGGGGATACAGCAATCAGCCCCAGCATTTT
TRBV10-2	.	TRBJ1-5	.	CASSESTRGSNSNQPQHF	TGCGCCAGCAGTGAGTCGACTCGCGGCAGCAATAGCAATCAGCCCCAGCATTTT
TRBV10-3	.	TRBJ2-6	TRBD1	CAISDSRQGASGANVLTF	TGTGCCATCAGTGACTCGAGGCAGGGGGCTTCCGGGGCCAACGTCCTGACTTTC
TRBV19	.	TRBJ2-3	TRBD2	CASRTGTRTGYTQYF	TGTGCCAGTAGGACCGGGACTAGAACAGGATATACGCAGTATTTT
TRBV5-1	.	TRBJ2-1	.	CASRREAYNEQFF	TGCGCCTCCCGCCGGGAAGCGTACAATGAGCAGTTCTTC
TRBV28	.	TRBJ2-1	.	CTVTGSISTYNEQFF	TGCACAGTGACAGGCTCTATATCGACCTACAATGAGCAGTTCTTC
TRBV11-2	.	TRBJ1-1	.	CASSLTMVANTEAFF	TGTGCCAGCAGCCTCACTATGGTGGCGAACACTGAAGCTTTCTTT
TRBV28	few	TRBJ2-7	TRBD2	CASSGRPHEQYF	TGTGCCAGTAGCGGGAGGCCCCACGAGCAGTACTTC
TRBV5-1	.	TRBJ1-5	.	CASSLEGRKLETNQPQHF	TGCGCCAGCAGCTTGGAAGGGAGGAAACTTGAGACCAATCAGCCCCAGCATTTT
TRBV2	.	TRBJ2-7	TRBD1	CASRKDTIRDRAYEQYF	TGTGCCAGCAGAAAGGATACTATCCGGGACAGAGCCTACGAGCAGTACTTC
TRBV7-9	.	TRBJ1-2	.	CASSPQTPSLNYGYTF	TGTGCCAGCAGCCCTCAAACCCCCTCGCTAAACTATGGCTACACCTTC
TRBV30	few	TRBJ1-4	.	CAWTPGQRLEKLFF	TGTGCCTGGACCCCGGGACAACGGTTGGAAAAACTGTTTTTT